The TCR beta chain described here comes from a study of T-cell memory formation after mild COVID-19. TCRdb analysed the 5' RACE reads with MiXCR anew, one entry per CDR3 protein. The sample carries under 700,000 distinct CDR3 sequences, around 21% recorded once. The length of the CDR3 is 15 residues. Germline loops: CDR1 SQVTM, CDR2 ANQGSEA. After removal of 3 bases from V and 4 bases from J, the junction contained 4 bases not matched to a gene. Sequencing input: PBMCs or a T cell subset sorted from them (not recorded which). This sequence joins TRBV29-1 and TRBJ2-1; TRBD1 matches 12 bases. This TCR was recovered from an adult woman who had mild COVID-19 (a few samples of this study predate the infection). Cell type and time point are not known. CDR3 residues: CSVEGTGGGYNEQFF. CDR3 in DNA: TGCAGCGTTGAGGGGACAGGGGGCGGTTACAATGAGCAGTTCTTC.